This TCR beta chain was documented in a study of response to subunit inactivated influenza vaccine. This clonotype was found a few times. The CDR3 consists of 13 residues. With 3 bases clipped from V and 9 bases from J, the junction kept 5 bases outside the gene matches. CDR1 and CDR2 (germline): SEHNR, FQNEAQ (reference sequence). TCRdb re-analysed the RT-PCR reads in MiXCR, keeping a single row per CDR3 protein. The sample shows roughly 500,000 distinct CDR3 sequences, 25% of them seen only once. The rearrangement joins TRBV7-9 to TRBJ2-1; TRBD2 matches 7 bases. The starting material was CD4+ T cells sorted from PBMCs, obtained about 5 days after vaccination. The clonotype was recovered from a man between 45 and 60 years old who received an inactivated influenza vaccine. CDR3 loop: CASSLGGLVEQFF. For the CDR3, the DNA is TGTGCCAGCAGCTTGGGGGGGTTGGTTGAGCAGTTCTTC.